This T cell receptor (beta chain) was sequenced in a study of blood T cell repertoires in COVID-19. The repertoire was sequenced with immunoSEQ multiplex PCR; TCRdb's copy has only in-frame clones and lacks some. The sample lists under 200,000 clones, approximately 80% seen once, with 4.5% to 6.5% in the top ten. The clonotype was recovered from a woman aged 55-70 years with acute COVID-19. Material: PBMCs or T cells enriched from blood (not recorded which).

The CDR3 region is CASSLGLSKENTIYF. The CDR3 DNA reads as TGTGCCAGCAGTTTGGGACTGTCAAAGGAAAACACCATATATTTT. This rearrangement joins TRBV6-5 to TRBJ1-3, with a possible D match to TRBD1 (5 bases). V was trimmed by 4 bases and J by 6 bases, leaving 16 bases between them. The CDR3 spans 15 residues. Germline V gene data show CDR1 as MNHEY and CDR2 as SVGAGI.